Following are 9 T cell receptor beta chains from one sample sequenced in a study of Graves' ophthalmopathy and Graves' hyperthyroidism. Beta-chain TCR CDR3 regions were amplified from RNA transcripts. The workflow started with a first-round RT-PCR run with HTBI primers and then moved on to a second-round multiplex PCR. TCRdb re-called the multiplex PCR reads with MiXCR, one entry per CDR3 protein. The data show 500,000 to 800,000 distinct CDR3 sequences, roughly 39% seen once. Sample: peripheral blood. These receptors were taken from an adult man with Graves' ophthalmopathy.

The chain links TRBV2 to TRBJ2-5, with 7 nucleotides matching TRBD1. V was pared by 4 bases and J by 4 bases, with 6 bases of the junction left unmatched. The CDR3 is 14 residues long. Germline CDR1 SNHLY, CDR2 FYNNEI. CDR3 DNA sequence: TGTGCCAGCAGTGCTCGGGGACAGTTAGAGACCCAGTACTTC. Translating it yields CASSARGQLETQYF.

On this clonotype itself: At one end, the junction sequence differs from germline, possibly due to a read error. This rearrangement joins TRBV3-1 to TRBJ1-1; D ambiguous. This CDR3 comprises 12 residues. Germline V gene lookup returns CDR1 LGHDT and CDR2 YNNKEL (reference sequence). CDR3 region: CVSSQGNTEAFF. In DNA form, the CDR3 reads TGTGTCAGCAGCCAAGGTAACACTGAAGCTTTCTTT.

Only a few counts were recorded for this clonotype. The chain combines TRBV4-2 with TRBJ1-6; D uncertain. Trimming cost V 1 base and J 5 bases, with 6 bases left between them. This CDR3 comprises 14 residues. CDR1 is LGHNA, CDR2 YNFKEQ, per germline. CDR3 in amino acids: CASSQGQDNSPLHF. CDR3 DNA: TGTGCCAGCAGCCAAGGCCAAGATAATTCACCCCTCCACTTT.

The genes are TRBV20-1 and TRBJ1-1; perhaps TRBD1 as D (6 bases). Trimming cost V 8 bases and J 0 bases, with 16 bases left between them. Looked up from germline, CDR1 is DFQATT and CDR2 is SNEGSKA (reference sequence). The CDR3 covers 14 residues. The CDR3 DNA is TGCAGTACACACCGGGGGGCTTTGAACACTGAAGCTTTCTTT. Protein product: CSTHRGALNTEAFF.

This clonotype was observed a single time. The rearrangement links TRBV7-9 to TRBJ1-2; TRBD1 aligns across 9 bases. Trimming removed 3 bases from V and 6 bases from J; junction bases left unmatched: 11. Germline V gene lookup returns CDR1 SEHNR and CDR2 FQNEAQ (reference sequence). The CDR3 is 16 residues long. The CDR3 coding sequence is TGTGCCAGCAGCTTCAGTCCAGGACAGGGGCGCAATGGCTACACCTTC. As protein: CASSFSPGQGRNGYTF.

Ten or more counts support this clonotype. The chain uses TRBV7-9 and TRBJ2-7, with D uncertain. Deletions cut 8 bases from V and 2 bases from J, with 10 bases between. Germline V gene lookup returns CDR1 SEHNR and CDR2 FQNEAQ (reference sequence). This CDR3 comprises 12 residues. The chain's CDR3 is CASGSGPYEQYF. Written as DNA, the CDR3 is TGTGCCAGCGGGTCTGGCCCCTACGAGCAGTACTTC.

The V call is TRBV10-3, the J call TRBJ1-1; D ambiguous. This CDR3 region has 14 residues. From germline, CDR1 is ENHRY and CDR2 SYGVKD. The V gene lost 4 bases and the J gene lost 0 bases, with 9 bases spanning the gap. CDR3 bases: TGTGCCATCAGTGGGACGGGCATGAACACTGAAGCTTTCTTT. Amino acid sequence: CAISGTGMNTEAFF.

This chain connects TRBV25-1 to TRBJ2-7; D not resolved. The CDR3 extends over 13 amino acids. From germline, CDR1 is MGHDK and CDR2 SYGVNS. V lost 2 bases, J lost 0 bases, and 5 bases lay in between. This chain's CDR3 is CASSEPRSYEQYF. CDR3 nucleotide sequence: TGTGCCAGCAGTGAACCCCGCTCCTACGAGCAGTACTTC.

This clonotype has more than one count but fewer than ten. The chain has TRBV4-1 and TRBJ2-7; D uncertain. Germline-derived CDR1 and CDR2 are MGHRA and YSYEKL. Deletions cut 2 bases from V and 2 bases from J, with 10 bases between. The CDR3 sequence is 14 residues long. CDR3 loop: CASSQYGSPYEQYF. The CDR3 DNA sequence: TGCGCCAGCAGCCAATACGGATCCCCCTACGAGCAGTACTTC.